The source of this TCR beta chain is a study of blood T cell repertoires in COVID-19. From germline, CDR1 is LGHDT and CDR2 YNNKEL (reference sequence). The ends were cut back, 0 bases at V and 2 bases at J, with 11 bases in the middle. The CDR3 covers 16 residues. Sequencing used immunoSEQ multiplex PCR; TCRdb keeps in-frame clones, though not all of them. The table lists over 200,000 clones, 75% to 90% of them singletons, with roughly 10% in the top ten. This clonotype was obtained from a man aged 40-50 years who had recovered from COVID-19. V is TRBV3-1 (or the pseudogene TRBV3-2) and J is TRBJ2-1; D might be TRBD1 (5 bases). The specimen sequenced was PBMCs or T cells enriched from blood (not recorded which). DNA of the CDR3: TGTGCCAGCAGCCAAGATGCAGGGCTACCCTACAATGAGCAGTTCTTC. It translates to CASSQDAGLPYNEQFF.